Listed below are T cell receptor beta chains from one sample, sequenced in a study of graft-versus-host responses after intestinal transplantation. Libraries were prepared by immunoSEQ multiplex PCR; TCRdb keeps only in-frame clonotypes and omits some of them. The data show around 50,000 clones, more than 80% seen once. No antigens are known for them. The starting material was unstimulated CD4+ T cells sorted from spleen or lymph node cells, obtained before transplant. Receptors were obtained from a human donor who was the organ donor for an intestinal transplant. Each CDR3 is given with its conserved first and last residue. The D gene is left open where the match is weak. Clone size appears in some rows only: once, few, many, or a class for an expanded clone.

cdr3_length	clone_size	v_call	j_call	d_call	cdr3_aa	cdr3_nt
12	NA	TRBV6-6	TRBJ2-7	NA	CASSHQSYEQYF	TGTGCCAGCAGTCACCAGTCCTACGAGCAGTACTTC
14	NA	TRBV27	TRBJ2-7	TRBD2	CASSGTSGSYEQYF	TGTGCCAGCAGTGGCACTAGCGGCTCCTACGAGCAGTACTTC
16	NA	TRBV5-4	TRBJ1-1	TRBD1	CASSPLGQGASTEAFF	TGTGCCAGCAGTCCCCTAGGACAGGGGGCCAGCACTGAAGCTTTCTTT
16	NA	TRBV7-9	TRBJ1-3	NA	CASSLYVRGMGNTIYF	TGTGCCAGCAGCTTATATGTGAGGGGGATGGGAAACACCATATATTTT
15	NA	TRBV2	TRBJ1-5	NA	CASSDTFRSNQPQHF	TGTGCCAGCAGTGATACATTCCGCAGCAATCAGCCCCAGCATTTT
15	NA	TRBV28	TRBJ1-1	TRBD1	CASRHSGTGDAEAFF	TGTGCCAGCAGACACTCCGGGACAGGGGACGCTGAAGCTTTCTTT
15	NA	TRBV21-1	TRBJ1-1	NA	CASSKVAGMNTEAFF	TGTGCCAGCAGCAAAGTGGCAGGGATGAACACTGAAGCTTTCTTT
18	NA	TRBV2	TRBJ2-5	TRBD2	CASSGGLAPIRGQETQYF	TGTGCCAGCAGTGGAGGACTAGCGCCGATCAGGGGCCAAGAGACCCAGTACTTC
12	NA	TRBV29-1	TRBJ1-4	NA	CSVQGAEEKLFF	TGCAGCGTCCAGGGCGCCGAAGAAAAACTGTTTTTT
15	NA	TRBV5-1	TRBJ1-4	NA	CASNPGDGTNEKLFF	TGCGCCAGCAACCCGGGTGACGGAACTAATGAAAAACTGTTTTTT
17	NA	TRBV19	TRBJ2-1	TRBD2	CASSILAGGLSYNEQFF	TGTGCCAGTAGTATCCTAGCGGGAGGCCTTTCCTACAATGAGCAGTTCTTC
16	NA	TRBV7-6	TRBJ2-2	TRBD2	CASSLGTSGITGELFF	TGTGCCAGCAGCTTAGGGACTAGCGGGATTACCGGGGAGCTGTTTTTT
13	NA	TRBV11-2	TRBJ1-2	NA	CASSRQGGYGYTF	TGTGCCAGCAGCCGTCAGGGTGGGTATGGCTACACCTTC
14	NA	TRBV4-2	TRBJ1-1	TRBD1	CASSQVGQGGSAFF	TGTGCCAGCAGCCAAGTAGGACAGGGCGGTTCAGCTTTCTTT
14	NA	TRBV30	TRBJ1-1	TRBD1	CAWSPGGSYTEAFF	TGTGCCTGGAGTCCAGGGGGGTCGTACACTGAAGCTTTCTTT
12	NA	TRBV4-2	TRBJ2-1	NA	CASSQDRNEQFF	TGTGCCAGCAGCCAAGATAGAAATGAGCAGTTCTTC
15	NA	TRBV5-4	TRBJ2-7	TRBD2	CASSQSGRAPYEQYF	TGTGCCAGCAGCCAGAGCGGGAGGGCCCCCTACGAGCAGTACTTC
15	NA	TRBV2	TRBJ2-2	NA	CASSVFGGNTGELFF	TGTGCCAGCAGTGTTTTCGGGGGGAACACCGGGGAGCTGTTTTTT
14	NA	TRBV29-1	TRBJ2-2	TRBD2	CSVETSGVSGELFF	TGCAGCGTTGAAACTAGCGGAGTGTCCGGGGAGCTGTTTTTT
15	NA	TRBV28	TRBJ2-1	TRBD2	CATHFGTSGIREQFF	TGTGCCACCCACTTTGGGACTAGCGGGATTCGTGAGCAGTTCTTC
17	NA	TRBV7-2	TRBJ2-3	TRBD2	CASSRTSGKIGTDTQYF	TGTGCCAGCAGCAGGACTAGCGGGAAGATTGGCACAGATACGCAGTATTTT
11	NA	TRBV2	TRBJ2-7	NA	CASTTSYEQYF	TGTGCCAGCACAACTAGCTACGAGCAGTACTTC
16	NA	TRBV7-3	TRBJ2-2	TRBD2	CASSLLGLGFSGELFF	TGTGCCAGCAGCTTACTCGGACTAGGGTTTTCCGGGGAGCTGTTTTTT
13	NA	TRBV6-5	TRBJ2-2	NA	CASSTSGAGELFF	TGTGCCAGCAGTACTTCCGGGGCCGGGGAGCTGTTTTTT
15	NA	TRBV6-6	TRBJ2-1	NA	CASSPLGSTYNEQFF	TGTGCCAGCAGCCCCCTCGGGAGCACCTACAATGAGCAGTTCTTC
10	NA	TRBV29-1	TRBJ2-5	NA	CSVFYQTQYF	TGCAGCGTTTTCTATCAGACCCAGTACTTC
14	NA	TRBV6-5	TRBJ2-3	TRBD2	CASSQRESTDTQYF	TGTGCCAGCAGCCAGCGGGAGTCGACAGATACGCAGTATTTT
14	NA	TRBV5-4	TRBJ2-3	NA	CASSLSIPPDTQYF	TGTGCCAGCAGCCTTAGCATCCCTCCGGATACGCAGTATTTT
14	once	TRBV19	TRBJ2-5	NA	CASSRQRKQETQYF	TGTGCCAGTAGTAGACAGAGAAAACAAGAGACCCAGTACTTC
14	NA	TRBV28	TRBJ2-5	NA	CASTSPGFQETQYF	TGTGCCAGCACCTCTCCGGGTTTCCAAGAGACCCAGTACTTC
15	once	TRBV6-5	TRBJ1-4	NA	CASSSYQQAGEKLFF	TGTGCCAGCAGTTCATACCAACAGGCGGGGGAAAAACTGTTTTTT
12	NA	TRBV5-1	TRBJ1-1	TRBD1	CASSWTGTEAFF	TGCGCCAGCAGCTGGACAGGGACTGAAGCTTTCTTT
12	NA	TRBV4-2	TRBJ1-2	NA	CASSRQQGGYTF	TGTGCCAGCAGCCGCCAGCAGGGGGGCTACACCTTC
15	NA	TRBV28	TRBJ2-5	NA	CASSLSGGLGETQYF	TGTGCCAGCAGTTTATCTGGGGGCCTTGGAGAGACCCAGTACTTC
13	NA	TRBV6-5	TRBJ1-2	NA	CASSLTVGYGYTF	TGTGCCAGCAGCTTGACAGTCGGGTATGGCTACACCTTC
13	few	TRBV2	TRBJ1-1	NA	CASRAGVGTEAFF	TGTGCCAGCAGAGCAGGGGTGGGTACTGAAGCTTTCTTT
12	NA	TRBV18	TRBJ1-1	NA	CASSDLTGRAFF	TGTGCCAGCTCAGATCTTACAGGGAGAGCTTTCTTT
16	once	TRBV18	TRBJ2-1	TRBD1	CASSPGTGSSYNEQFF	TGTGCCAGCTCACCGGGGACAGGAAGCTCCTACAATGAGCAGTTCTTC
15	NA	TRBV5-1	TRBJ1-1	TRBD1	CASSRGTGPNTEAFF	TGCGCCAGCAGCAGGGGGACAGGGCCGAACACTGAAGCTTTCTTT
10	NA	TRBV20-1	TRBJ2-7	NA	CSARQYEQYF	TGCAGTGCTAGACAGTACGAGCAGTACTTC
12	NA	TRBV7-9	TRBJ2-3	NA	CASSQITDTQYF	TGTGCCAGCAGCCAAATCACAGATACGCAGTATTTT
13	NA	TRBV5-8	TRBJ1-2	TRBD1	CASSSTGVGGYTF	TGTGCCAGCAGCTCCACAGGGGTTGGTGGCTACACCTTC
15	NA	TRBV6-5	TRBJ2-4	NA	CASRPSGGAKNIQYF	TGTGCCAGCAGACCCTCCGGGGGAGCCAAAAACATTCAGTACTTC
16	NA	TRBV7-9	TRBJ1-6	TRBD1	CASSLQGAMGNSPLHF	TGTGCCAGCAGCTTACAGGGGGCGATGGGTAATTCACCCCTCCACTTT
15	once	TRBV6-1	TRBJ2-5	TRBD1	CASSLSGTGEETQYF	TGTGCCAGCAGTCTATCCGGGACAGGGGAGGAGACCCAGTACTTC
14	few	TRBV27	TRBJ2-2	TRBD2	CASSGGSFAGELFF	TGTGCCAGCAGCGGCGGGAGCTTTGCCGGGGAGCTGTTTTTT
19	once	TRBV11-2	TRBJ2-1	TRBD2	CASTYGFYSGRGSYNEQFF	TGTGCCAGCACCTACGGATTCTATAGCGGGAGGGGGTCCTACAATGAGCAGTTCTTC
15	NA	TRBV9	TRBJ2-1	TRBD2	CASSVGTSGNNEQFF	TGTGCCAGCAGCGTAGGGACTAGCGGAAACAATGAGCAGTTCTTC
16	NA	TRBV28	TRBJ2-7	TRBD1	CASSLSVGQTSYEQYF	TGTGCCAGCAGTTTATCCGTGGGACAGACTTCATACGAGCAGTACTTC
13	NA	TRBV10-3	TRBJ1-2	NA	CAISEQAPYAYTF	TGTGCCATCAGTGAGCAGGCACCCTATGCCTACACCTTC
16	NA	TRBV28	TRBJ1-4	NA	CASSGPTGTTNEKLFF	TGTGCCAGCAGTGGACCCACGGGAACGACTAATGAAAAACTGTTTTTT
15	NA	TRBV5-1	TRBJ1-2	NA	CASSLDGVGSGGYTF	TGCGCCAGCAGCTTGGATGGTGTAGGTTCAGGGGGCTACACCTTC
15	NA	TRBV28	TRBJ2-1	TRBD2	CASSFSSGSIGEQFF	TGTGCCAGCAGTTTCTCTAGCGGGAGCATAGGTGAGCAGTTCTTC